This T cell receptor beta chain was sequenced in a study of blood T cell repertoires in COVID-19. CDR3 size: 16 residues. With 5 bases clipped from V and 5 bases from J, the junction kept 9 bases outside the gene matches. Per the germline V gene, CDR1 is SGHTA and CDR2 is FQGNSA. Using immunoSEQ multiplex PCR, the repertoire was profiled, and TCRdb retains in-frame clones only, with some absent. The sample contains 200,000 to 250,000 clones, around 89% of which appear only once. The sample comprised PBMCs or T cells enriched from blood (not recorded which). The V and J genes are TRBV7-2 and TRBJ2-3; 11 bases are shared with TRBD2. The source of this sequence is a man aged 50 to 59 who had been exposed to COVID-19. In DNA form, the CDR3 reads TGTGCCAGCAGCCGCCTTAGCGGGAGGGCCGAAGATACGCAGTATTTT. This translates into CASSRLSGRAEDTQYF.